This T cell receptor beta chain stems from a study of blood T cell repertoires in COVID-19. On the study more broadly: The study drew acute and convalescent COVID-19 samples from the United States, Italy and Spain. T cells, B-cell-depleted T cells, or PBMCs provided the cDNA or gDNA that served as material.

Per the study methods: Estimation of nucleated cell counts was performed using reference gene primer amplification. Assay used: immunoSEQ multiplex PCR; TCRdb lists only in-frame clones, some missing. V and J calls and clone size follow that table, whereas D and trimming were derived from the DNA. This table has tens of thousands of clones, approximately 87% appearing once. Trimming removed 4 bases from V and 5 bases from J, with 3 bases in between. Germline values: CDR1 SGDLS, CDR2 YYNGEE. This CDR3 region has 11 residues. The chain carries TRBV9 and TRBJ2-2; no clear D. The TCR comes from a human donor in a cohort sampled during active COVID-19. The source material was peripheral blood. CDR3 sequence: CASSSTGELFF. In DNA form, the CDR3 reads TGTGCCAGCAGCTCGACCGGGGAGCTGTTTTTT.